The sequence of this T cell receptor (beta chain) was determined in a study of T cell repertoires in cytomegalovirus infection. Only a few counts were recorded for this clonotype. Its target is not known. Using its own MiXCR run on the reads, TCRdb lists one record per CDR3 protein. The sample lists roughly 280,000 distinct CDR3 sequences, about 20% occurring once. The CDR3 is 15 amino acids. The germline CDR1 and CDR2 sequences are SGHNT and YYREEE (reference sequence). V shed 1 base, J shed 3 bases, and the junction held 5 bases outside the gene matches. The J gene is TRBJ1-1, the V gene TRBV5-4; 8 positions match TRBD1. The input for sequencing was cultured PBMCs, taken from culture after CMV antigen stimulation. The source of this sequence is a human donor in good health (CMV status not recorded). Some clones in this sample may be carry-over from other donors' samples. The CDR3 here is CASSLSGGLDTEAFF. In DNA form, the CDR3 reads TGTGCCAGCAGCTTGTCAGGGGGCTTGGACACTGAAGCTTTCTTT.